This T cell receptor (beta chain) was observed in a study of OX40 agonist ivuxolimab in advanced cancers. Study-level information: Hepatocellular carcinoma, melanoma, renal cell or head and neck cancer occurred in dose-escalation patients.

Sampling of blood occurred at baseline, cycle 4 day 1, and cycle 7 day 1. The CDR3 contains 15 residues. The V and J ends lost 5 bases and 4 bases respectively, with 15 bases between them. In germline, CDR1 is SGHTA, CDR2 FQGNSA. Here immunoSEQ multiplex PCR was the method, and the copy in TCRdb shows in-frame clones only, minus some. The sample yields about 98,000 clones, around 88% seen once. The chain uses TRBV7-2 and TRBJ2-1, with a tentative D call TRBD2 (6 bases). This TCR was sampled from an adult with an advanced solid tumor such as melanoma, head and neck, liver or kidney cancer. The sample here was CD4+ or CD8+ T cells sorted from blood, taken in a trial of the OX40 agonist ivuxolimab. The CDR3 is CASSPKVGGYNEQFF. CDR3 in DNA: TGTGCCAGCAGCCCTAAAGTGGGGGGATACAATGAGCAGTTCTTC.